Listed here are 30 T cell receptor beta chains from one sample, sequenced in a study of blood T cell repertoires in COVID-19. Sequenced by immunoSEQ multiplex PCR; TCRdb stores in-frame clones only, minus some. Here the sample spans about 500,000 clones, roughly nine tenths being singletons. Specimen: PBMCs or T cells enriched from blood (not recorded which). The receptors come from a woman aged 18 to 35 who had recovered from COVID-19.

The chain is built from TRBV6-5 and TRBJ1-4; the match to TRBD1 covers 7 bases. The germline V gene encodes CDR1 MNHEY and CDR2 SVGAGI. This CDR3 spans 15 amino acids. J lost 3 bases, V lost 6 bases, and 7 bases had no gene match. The CDR3 DNA reads as TGTGCCAGCAGCTCAGCCGGGACAGCTAATGAAAAACTGTTTTTT. This encodes CASSSAGTANEKLFF.

V gene TRBV7-2 combines with J gene TRBJ1-6; D may be TRBD1 (6 bases). CDR3 size: 14 residues. Per the germline V gene, CDR1 is SGHTA and CDR2 is FQGNSA. The V end was cut by 2 bases, the J end by 6 bases, with 8 bases between. The CDR3 protein is CASSLTGPNSPLHF. Here the CDR3 DNA reads TGTGCCAGCAGCTTAACAGGGCCTAATTCACCCCTCCACTTT.

The chain employs TRBV2 and TRBJ2-1; 9 nucleotides match TRBD2. V lost 5 bases, J lost 7 bases, and 9 bases stayed unmatched. The CDR3 contains 15 residues. Germline CDR1 SNHLY, CDR2 FYNNEI. The CDR3 reads CASSSGTSSRNEQFF. As DNA, the CDR3 is TGTGCCAGCAGTTCCGGGACTAGCAGTAGGAATGAGCAGTTCTTC.

This clone was counted once. V and J are TRBV10-3 and TRBJ1-2; 8 nucleotides agree with TRBD1. Germline V gene sequence: CDR1 ENHRY, CDR2 SYGVKD. J gave up 8 bases and V 0 bases, and 8 bases lay outside the gene matches. This CDR3 comprises 15 residues. The CDR3 loop reads CAISESPGQVLGYTF. As DNA, the CDR3 is TGTGCCATCAGTGAGTCGCCGGGACAGGTTCTGGGCTACACCTTC.

This rearrangement joins TRBV15 to TRBJ2-1; D is uncertain. CDR1 and CDR2 (germline): LNHNV, YYDKDF (reference sequence). The CDR3 length is 16 residues. The V end was cut by 0 bases, the J end by 0 bases, with 9 bases between. In DNA form, the CDR3 reads TGTGCCACCAGCAGAGATTCACCCAGCTCCTACAATGAGCAGTTCTTC. Amino acid sequence: CATSRDSPSSYNEQFF. The whole variable domain, remainder taken from reference TRBV15 and TRBJ2-1, is DAMVIQNPRYQVTQFGKPVTLSCSQTLNHNVMYWYQQKSSQAPKLLFHYYDKDFNNEADTPDNFQSRRPNTSFCFLDIRSPGLGDTAMYLCATSRDSPSSYNEQFFGPGTRLTVL.

The V call is TRBV5-4, the J call TRBJ2-5; tentative D call: TRBD1 (5 bases). The length of the CDR3 is 15 residues. From germline, CDR1 is SGHNT and CDR2 YYREEE (reference sequence). Trimming took off 2 bases at V and 4 bases at J, with 15 bases between the two ends. CDR3 sequence (DNA): TGTGCCAGCAGCTTTTTGGGCCCCACAGGAGAGACCCAGTACTTC. This sequence encodes CASSFLGPTGETQYF. The complete variable domain, with remaining parts taken from reference TRBV5-4 and TRBJ2-5, reads ETGVTQSPTHLIKTRGQQVTLRCSSQSGHNTVSWYQQALGQGPQFIFQYYREEENGRGNFPPRFSGLQFPNYSSELNVNALELDDSALYLCASSFLGPTGETQYFGPGTRLLVL.

The V gene is TRBV29-1, the J gene TRBJ2-2; 8 positions match TRBD1. CDR1 and CDR2 (germline): SQVTM, ANQGSEA. Trimming cost V 4 bases and J 7 bases; bases outside gene matches: 8. This CDR3 comprises 14 residues. The CDR3 loop is CSVGGQGPGGELFF. DNA of the CDR3: TGCAGCGTTGGCGGACAGGGCCCGGGCGGGGAGCTGTTTTTT.

The rearrangement joins TRBV30 to TRBJ1-1; possible D gene TRBD1, 6 bases. The CDR3 is 18 amino acids. From germline, CDR1 is GTSNPN and CDR2 SVGIG (reference sequence). The germline V and J ends were trimmed by 0 bases and 3 bases, with 23 bases remaining between them. The CDR3 reads CAWSVISPTGHLDTEAFF. CDR3 coding DNA: TGTGCCTGGAGTGTTATCTCCCCAACAGGGCATTTAGACACTGAAGCTTTCTTT. The variable domain in full, with the rest retrieved from reference TRBV30 and TRBJ1-1, is SQTIHQWPATLVQPVGSPLSLECTVEGTSNPNLYWYRQAAGRGLQLLFYSVGIGQISSEVPQNLSASRPQDRQFILSSKKLLLSDSGFYLCAWSVISPTGHLDTEAFFGQGTRLTVV.

The V gene is TRBV10-2, the J gene TRBJ2-1; the D gene is possibly TRBD2 (5 bases). The CDR3 runs to 13 residues. Trimming pared 7 bases from V and 9 bases from J, leaving 16 bases between. Germline CDR1 WSHSY, CDR2 SAAADI. CDR3 in amino acids: CASTGGDLSEQFF. Here the CDR3 DNA reads TGCGCCAGCACCGGAGGAGACCTTAGTGAGCAGTTCTTC.

V gene TRBV27 combines with J gene TRBJ1-2; D is perhaps TRBD1 (6 bases). This CDR3 comprises 15 residues. V gave up 5 bases and J gave up 8 bases, with 21 bases separating them. Germline V gene lookup returns CDR1 MNHEY and CDR2 SMNVEV (reference sequence). The CDR3 sequence: CASSPRRTAVTGYTF. The CDR3 nucleotides are TGTGCCAGCAGTCCTCGAAGGACAGCTGTAACCGGCTACACCTTC.

To note about this clone: The identical CDR3 is also encoded by other nucleotide sequences in the sample. This rearrangement joins TRBV11-2 to TRBJ1-1, with D possibly TRBD1 on 5 matching bases. Germline V gene data show CDR1 as SGHAT and CDR2 as FQNNGV. This CDR3 is 15 amino acids long. Trimming cost V 1 base and J 2 bases, with 11 bases left between them. The CDR3 here is CASSLGGQGNTEAFF. CDR3 coding DNA: TGTGCCAGCAGCTTAGGGGGCCAGGGAAACACTGAAGCTTTCTTT. The full variable domain, rest sourced from reference TRBV11-2 and TRBJ1-1, is EAGVAQSPRYKIIEKRQSVAFWCNPISGHATLYWYQQILGQGPKLLIQFQNNGVVDDSQLPKDRFSAERLKGVDSTLKIQPAKLEDSAVYLCASSLGGQGNTEAFFGQGTRLTVV.

The chain uses TRBV9 and TRBJ1-1; perhaps TRBD1 as D (5 bases). Trimming left V 10 bases short and J 11 bases short, with 18 bases between. CDR1 is SGDLS, CDR2 YYNGEE, per germline. The CDR3 is made up of 11 amino acids. CDR3 nucleotide sequence: TGTGCCCGACGATGGGGGGAGGAGGCTTTCTTT. It specifies CARRWGEEAFF.

This chain uses TRBV6-5 with TRBJ2-1; a possible D gene is TRBD1 (5 bases). CDR1 and CDR2 (germline): MNHEY, SVGAGI. The CDR3 covers 15 residues. V was shortened by 2 bases and J by 10 bases, with 18 bases between the two germline ends. CDR3 protein: CASSYSNRRVGEQFF. CDR3 in DNA: TGTGCCAGCAGTTACAGCAATCGCAGGGTAGGCGAGCAGTTCTTC.

The chain is built from TRBV7-9 and TRBJ2-3; 11 nucleotides agree with TRBD2. This CDR3 is 17 amino acids long. V lost 3 bases and J lost 4; bases outside the gene matches: 9. Germline V gene data show CDR1 as SEHNR and CDR2 as FQNEAQ (reference sequence). The CDR3 bases are TGTGCCAGCAGCTTCTCGGCTAGCGGGGGGTGGGCAGATACGCAGTATTTT. Translated, it gives CASSFSASGGWADTQYF.

This clone was seen just once. The chain uses TRBV27 and TRBJ2-1; a weak D match, TRBD2 (6 bases). The CDR3 length is 16 residues. Trimming stripped 5 bases from V and 5 bases from J, with 19 bases between. Per germline, CDR1 MNHEY and CDR2 SMNVEV (reference sequence). This chain's CDR3 is CASSLTTGGNDNEQFF. CDR3 nucleotide sequence: TGTGCCAGCAGTCTAACCACAGGAGGGAACGACAATGAGCAGTTCTTC.

This clone was detected a few times. This chain links TRBV9 with TRBJ1-1; D might be TRBD1 (6 bases). The length of the CDR3 is 15 residues. Trimming stripped 3 bases from V and 4 bases from J, with 16 bases between. CDR1 SGDLS and CDR2 YYNGEE come from the germline V gene. The CDR3 reads CASSGGVGGGTEAFF. CDR3 coding DNA: TGTGCCAGCAGCGGAGGCGTAGGGGGGGGCACTGAAGCTTTCTTT.

The chain uses TRBV6-5 and TRBJ1-6; weak D call: TRBD1 (5 bases). Germline loops: CDR1 MNHEY, CDR2 SVGAGI. The CDR3 is 16 residues long. V lost 3 bases and J 3 bases, leaving 12 bases between the germline ends. DNA for the CDR3: TGTGCCAGCAGTTATTTAGGGGCAGACTATAATTCACCCCTCCACTTT. Translation gives CASSYLGADYNSPLHF.

This clone was seen a few times. This chain connects TRBV4-1 to TRBJ2-3, with TRBD1 identical over 7 bases. The CDR3 sequence is 15 residues long. The trim removed 2 bases at V and 7 bases at J, leaving 9 bases unmatched. Germline V gene lookup returns CDR1 MGHRA and CDR2 YSYEKL. The DNA of the CDR3 is TGCGCCAGCAGCCAACCTCGGGACAGCGCTAATACGCAGTATTTT. As protein: CASSQPRDSANTQYF.

This chain uses TRBV7-9 with TRBJ1-1; D not resolved. Germline values: CDR1 SEHNR, CDR2 FQNEAQ (reference sequence). This CDR3 comprises 15 residues. Deletions cut 3 bases from V and 3 bases from J, with 14 bases between. In DNA form, the CDR3 reads TGTGCCAGCAGCTTCTTAGGGTTCGGGGACACTGAAGCTTTCTTT. Translated, it gives CASSFLGFGDTEAFF.

The rearrangement joins TRBV5-1 to TRBJ1-6; 9 nucleotides line up with TRBD1. This CDR3 has 16 residues. V trimming: 4 bases; J trimming: 7 bases; junction bases outside the gene matches: 9. Germline CDR1 is SGHRS and CDR2 is YFSETQ. The CDR3 reads CASSAGDRERNSPLHF. The CDR3 nucleotides read TGCGCCAGCAGCGCAGGGGACAGGGAACGAAATTCACCCCTCCACTTT.

The chain links TRBV28 to TRBJ1-6; D might be TRBD1 (5 bases). V lost 1 base and J lost 14, with 12 bases in between. The germline V gene encodes CDR1 MDHEN and CDR2 SYDVKM. The CDR3 covers 13 residues. As DNA, the CDR3 is TGTGCCAGCAGTTTATACCAGGGTAAAACCCTCCACTTT. Protein: CASSLYQGKTLHF. Full variable domain (remainder filled in from reference TRBV28 and TRBJ1-6): DVKVTQSSRYLVKRTGEKVFLECVQDMDHENMFWYRQDPGLGLRLIYFSYDVKMKEKGDIPEGYSVSREKKERFSLILESASTNQTSMYLCASSLYQGKTLHFGNGTRLTVT.

With respect to this clone: Germline and junction disagree at one end, which may indicate a read error. The chain recombines TRBV5-4 with TRBJ2-5, with D possibly called TRBD1 or TRBD2 (6 bases each). Looked up from germline, CDR1 is SGHNT and CDR2 is YYREEE (reference sequence). CDR3 size: 14 residues. CDR3 nucleotides: TGTGCCAGCAGGTTGGGGGGCCTCCAAGAGACCCAGTACTTC. Translated: CASRLGGLQETQYF.

The rearrangement uses TRBV28 and TRBJ1-3; D is undetermined. CDR1 and CDR2 from the germline V gene are MDHEN and SYDVKM. Trimming stripped 4 bases from V and 0 bases from J, with 7 bases between. This CDR3 spans 14 amino acids. The CDR3 protein is CASSSYFSGNTIYF. In nucleotides, the CDR3 is TGTGCCAGCAGTTCTTACTTCTCTGGAAACACCATATATTTT.

As regards this clone: Other DNA sequences from this sample encode an identical CDR3 as well. This chain connects TRBV7-9 to TRBJ2-2; a weak D match, TRBD1 (5 bases). The CDR3 sequence is 14 residues long. Germline CDR1 SEHNR, CDR2 FQNEAQ (reference sequence). The V and J ends lost 2 bases and 1 base respectively, with 5 bases between them. CDR3 sequence (DNA): TGTGCCAGCAGCTTACAGGGGAACACCGGGGAGCTGTTTTTT. Encoded protein: CASSLQGNTGELFF.

J is TRBJ2-3 and V is TRBV10-1; D gene unclear. The V gene lost 5 bases and the J gene lost 6 bases, with 12 bases spanning the gap. This CDR3 contains 13 residues. CDR1 and CDR2 (germline): WNHNN, SYGVQD (reference sequence). This CDR3 is CASSSSGRDTQYF. The CDR3 region has the DNA TGCGCCAGCAGTAGCTCCGGTCGGGATACGCAGTATTTT.

This chain connects TRBV19 to TRBJ2-1; 9 positions agree with TRBD1. J gave up 8 bases and V 5 bases, and 7 bases lay outside the gene matches. In germline, CDR1 is LNHDA, CDR2 SQIVND (reference sequence). The CDR3 is made up of 14 amino acids. The CDR3 region has the DNA TGTGCCAGTAGTTGGGGGGGACAGGGCGATGAGCAGTTCTTC. The encoded protein is CASSWGGQGDEQFF.

The genes are TRBV30 and TRBJ1-1; 11 bases fit TRBD1. The CDR3 length is 16 residues. The J segment lost 2 bases and the V segment lost 2 bases, leaving 7 bases of the junction unmatched. Looked up from germline, CDR1 is GTSNPN and CDR2 is SVGIG (reference sequence). CDR3 in DNA: TGTGCCTGGAGTACCGGGACAGGGGGAATTAACACTGAAGCTTTCTTT. Its protein product is CAWSTGTGGINTEAFF.

DNA for the CDR3: TGCAGCGCTCCCCGAGGGACCGGGGAGCTGTTTTTT. It codes for CSAPRGTGELFF. This rearrangement joins TRBV29-1 to TRBJ2-2, with D perhaps matching TRBD2 (5 bases). Germline V gene sequence: CDR1 SQVTM, CDR2 ANQGSEA. The V gene lost 7 bases and the J gene lost 5 bases, with 11 bases spanning the gap. CDR3 length: 12 residues.

J is TRBJ1-4 and V is TRBV20-1; D is undetermined. CDR3 length equals 11 residues. Germline CDR1 and CDR2: DFQATT and SNEGSKA (reference sequence). Trimming cost V 6 bases and J 8 bases, with 10 bases left between them. The CDR3 DNA reads TGCAGTGCACATCCGAGGGAAAAACTGTTTTTT. The encoded protein is CSAHPREKLFF.

The gene calls are TRBV30 and TRBJ1-5; 11 bases are shared with TRBD1. The CDR3 sequence is 14 residues long. The V and J ends lost 3 bases and 4 bases, in that order; junction bases with no gene match: 2. Germline V lookup: CDR1 GTSNPN, CDR2 SVGIG (reference sequence). CDR3 in amino acids: CAWSGQGANQPQHF. CDR3 bases: TGTGCCTGGAGCGGACAGGGGGCAAATCAGCCCCAGCATTTT.